A single sample is the source of the 27 T cell receptor beta chains below, sequenced in a study of OX40 agonist ivuxolimab in advanced cancers. TCRdb's copy holds only in-frame clones and misses some; the assay was immunoSEQ multiplex PCR. The data contain 40,000 to 45,000 clones, 80% of them singletons. This specimen consisted of CD4+ or CD8+ T cells sorted from blood, obtained in a trial of the OX40 agonist ivuxolimab. The receptors were sampled from an adult with an advanced solid tumor such as melanoma, head and neck, liver or kidney cancer.

V and J are TRBV28 and TRBJ2-2; 12 positions match TRBD1. Germline loops: CDR1 MDHEN, CDR2 SYDVKM. This CDR3 contains 17 residues. After removal of 5 bases from V and 7 bases from J, the junction contained 11 bases not matched to a gene. The chain's CDR3 is CASSPPGQGAVGGELFF. Written as DNA, the CDR3 is TGTGCCAGCAGTCCTCCGGGACAGGGGGCGGTTGGCGGGGAGCTGTTTTTT.

The chain carries TRBV11-2 and TRBJ2-7; 9 nucleotides line up with TRBD2. The CDR3 sequence is 15 residues long. Germline CDR1 is SGHAT and CDR2 is FQNNGV. V was pared by 6 bases and J by 3 bases, with 9 bases of the junction left unmatched. The CDR3 loop is CASRHPSGRFYEQYF. CDR3 in DNA: TGTGCCAGCAGACATCCGAGCGGGAGGTTCTACGAGCAGTACTTC.

The V call is TRBV7-2, the J call TRBJ1-1; D gene ambiguous. Germline-derived CDR1 and CDR2 are SGHTA and FQGNSA. This CDR3 is built from 15 residues. V was shortened by 1 base and J by 1 base, with 10 bases between the two germline ends. The CDR3 region is CASSLESIRNTEAFF. The DNA of the CDR3 is TGTGCCAGCAGCTTAGAAAGTATCCGGAACACTGAAGCTTTCTTT.

This clone has a handful of counts. The J gene is TRBJ1-6, the V gene TRBV19, with D unclear. The germline CDR1 and CDR2 sequences are LNHDA and SQIVND (reference sequence). The CDR3 is 13 amino acids. The V end was cut by 6 bases, the J end by 7 bases, with 10 bases between. In DNA, the CDR3 is TGTGCCAGTAGCCAACAATCCAATTCACCCCTCCACTTT. It translates to CASSQQSNSPLHF.

CDR3 sequence (DNA): TGTGCCAGCAGCTTTGAACTAGCGCACACCGGGGAGCTGTTTTTT. Residues: CASSFELAHTGELFF. J is TRBJ2-2 and V is TRBV11-2; 7 bases are a match to TRBD2. The CDR3 has 15 amino acids. Germline loops: CDR1 SGHAT, CDR2 FQNNGV. The ends lost 3 bases at V and 3 bases at J; junction bases unmatched: 4. The full variable domain, in which reference TRBV11-2 and TRBJ2-2 provide the parts outside the CDR3, is EAGVAQSPRYKIIEKRQSVAFWCNPISGHATLYWYQQILGQGPKLLIQFQNNGVVDDSQLPKDRFSAERLKGVDSTLKIQPAKLEDSAVYLCASSFELAHTGELFFGEGSRLTVL.

V is TRBV4-1 and J is TRBJ2-2; D may match TRBD1 or TRBD2 (5 bases each). Germline V gives CDR1 MGHRA, CDR2 YSYEKL. V was cut by 0 bases and J by 7 bases, with 15 bases left in between. The CDR3 is made up of 16 amino acids. The CDR3 nucleotides read TGCGCCAGCAGCCAAGAGGGGGACCTAGGGGACGGGGAGCTGTTTTTT. Translation gives CASSQEGDLGDGELFF.

A note on this clone: One end of the junction fails to match germline, which may point to a read error. The rearrangement joins TRBV4-3 to TRBJ2-3, with D tentatively TRBD1 or TRBD2 (5 bases each). The CDR3 length is 13 residues. Germline CDR1 is LGHNA and CDR2 is YSLEER. Here the CDR3 DNA reads TGCGCCAGCAGCCAAGATGAGGGTCGGACAATGGATTTT. Translated: CASSQDEGRTMDF.

The rearrangement joins TRBV7-9 to TRBJ1-1; the match to TRBD1 covers 7 bases. Germline CDR1 reads SEHNR; CDR2 reads FQNEAQ (reference sequence). The CDR3 covers 13 residues. V dropped 1 base and J dropped 11; count of bases not matched to a gene: 7. The CDR3 DNA reads as TGTGCCAGCAGCTTAGAAGGGGGCCTGGATGCTTTCTTT. This translates into CASSLEGGLDAFF.

The V and J genes are TRBV5-8 and TRBJ2-2; TRBD1 matches 8 bases. CDR3 length equals 16 residues. The V segment lost 0 bases and the J segment 5 bases; nucleotides outside the gene matches: 6. The germline gives CDR1 SGHTS, CDR2 YDEGEE. For the CDR3, the DNA is TGTGCCAGCAGCTTGGGACAGGGGATCGGGACCGGGGAGCTGTTTTTT. Translating it yields CASSLGQGIGTGELFF. Full variable domain (remainder filled in from reference TRBV5-8 and TRBJ2-2): EAGVTQSPTHLIKTRGQQATLRCSPISGHTSVYWYQQALGLGLQFLLWYDEGEERNRGNFPPRFSGRQFPNYSSELNVNALELEDSALYLCASSLGQGIGTGELFFGEGSRLTVL.

The V call is TRBV19, the J call TRBJ2-1; 8 bases align to TRBD1. This CDR3 is built from 13 residues. In germline, CDR1 is LNHDA, CDR2 SQIVND (reference sequence). V dropped 6 bases and J dropped 10; count of bases not matched to a gene: 8. The CDR3: CASSPRQGTEQFF. CDR3 in DNA: TGTGCCAGTAGCCCCCGACAGGGGACGGAGCAGTTCTTC. Looking up the rest from reference TRBV19 and TRBJ2-1 gives the full variable domain: DGGITQSPKYLFRKEGQNVTLSCEQNLNHDAMYWYRQDPGQGLRLIYYSQIVNDFQKGDIAEGYSVSREKKESFPLTVTSAQKNPTAFYLCASSPRQGTEQFFGPGTRLTVL.

The rearrangement joins TRBV4-1 to TRBJ2-3; D may match TRBD1 or TRBD2 (6 bases each). V lost 0 bases to trimming and J lost 6 bases, with 19 bases between them. CDR1 is MGHRA and CDR2 is YSYEKL in the germline V gene. This CDR3 has 17 residues. Written as DNA, the CDR3 is TGCGCCAGCAGCCAAGATCCCAAGGGGGGACCTCGGGATACGCAGTATTTT. This gives the protein CASSQDPKGGPRDTQYF.

This chain uses TRBV7-8 with TRBJ1-1; tentatively, D is TRBD1 (6 bases). The CDR3 has 17 amino acids. Germline V gene lookup returns CDR1 SGHVS and CDR2 FQNEAQ. V dropped 2 bases and J dropped 0 bases, with 16 bases sitting between them. The CDR3 is CASSLRQGWGVNTEAFF. DNA of the CDR3: TGTGCCAGCAGCTTAAGGCAGGGGTGGGGAGTGAACACTGAAGCTTTCTTT. The whole variable domain, filled in from reference TRBV7-8 and TRBJ1-1, reads GAGVSQSPRYKVAKRGQDVALRCDPISGHVSLFWYQQALGQGPEFLTYFQNEAQLDKSGLPSDRFFAERPEGSVSTLKIQRTQQEDSAVYLCASSLRQGWGVNTEAFFGQGTRLTVV.

This clone has just a few counts. J is TRBJ1-5 and V is TRBV30; D not certain. This CDR3 has 13 amino acids. Trimming took 0 bases from V and 6 from J, leaving 9 bases between them. Germline CDR1 is GTSNPN and CDR2 is SVGIG (reference sequence). This chain's CDR3 is CAWSVKGSQPQHF. CDR3 DNA: TGTGCCTGGAGTGTTAAAGGGAGTCAGCCCCAGCATTTT.

V gene TRBV19 combines with J gene TRBJ2-3, with a possible D match to TRBD1 (5 bases). Germline V gene sequence: CDR1 LNHDA, CDR2 SQIVND (reference sequence). V was shortened by 5 bases and J by 5 bases, with 17 bases between the two germline ends. CDR3 size: 15 residues. The CDR3 nucleotides are TGTGCCAGTAGTGACAGTTCCCTAAGACTAGATACGCAGTATTTT. Translation: CASSDSSLRLDTQYF.

This chain uses TRBV28 with TRBJ1-5; D is ambiguous. Germline loops: CDR1 MDHEN, CDR2 SYDVKM. V was shortened by 1 base and J by 7 bases, with 20 bases between the two germline ends. The CDR3 contains 17 residues. Here the CDR3 DNA reads TGTGCCAGCAGTTTATATGGCAGCCATCAGGCCCAGCAGCCCCAGCATTTT. Residues: CASSLYGSHQAQQPQHF.

CDR3 nucleotide sequence: TGTGCCAGCAGTCTCAGGGGGAGAGCCAATCAGCCCCAGCATTTT. Translation gives CASSLRGRANQPQHF. This chain links TRBV27 with TRBJ1-5; 7 positions agree with TRBD1. This CDR3 contains 15 residues. Germline assignment: CDR1 MNHEY and CDR2 SMNVEV (reference sequence). Unmatched junction bases numbered 7, after V lost 5 bases and J lost 3 bases.

The chain employs TRBV29-1 and TRBJ2-7; 7 bases are shared with TRBD2. The V gene end was trimmed by 7 bases and the J gene end by 3 bases; junction bases not matched to a gene: 9. The CDR3 has 13 residues. Germline CDR1 and CDR2: SQVTM and ANQGSEA. The CDR3 here is CSGKGGDGYEQYF. CDR3 DNA sequence: TGCAGCGGGAAGGGAGGGGATGGCTACGAGCAGTACTTC.

The chain employs TRBV14 and TRBJ2-1; TRBD2 agrees at 7 bases. The CDR3 is made up of 16 amino acids. The trim removed 4 bases at V and 2 bases at J, leaving 8 bases unmatched. The germline V gene encodes CDR1 SGHDN and CDR2 FVKESK. CDR3 loop: CASSLSGLGPYNEQFF. In DNA form, the CDR3 reads TGTGCCAGCAGCCTTAGCGGGCTAGGGCCCTACAATGAGCAGTTCTTC.

This chain connects TRBV7-2 to TRBJ2-7; D not resolved. Between the trimmed V and J ends, which lost 0 bases and 5 bases, there was a span of 26 bases. Germline V gene data show CDR1 as SGHTA and CDR2 as FQGNSA. The length of the CDR3 is 19 residues. The CDR3 region has the DNA TGTGCCAGCAGCTTAGCTAGTATACGGGCCCACATTCTCCAAGACGAGCAGTACTTC. Translation gives CASSLASIRAHILQDEQYF.

The chain joins TRBV5-5 to TRBJ2-1; 7 bases agree with TRBD1. This CDR3 has 15 residues. The junction had 4 bases not matched to a gene; V was cut back by 2 bases and J by 2 bases. Germline V gene lookup returns CDR1 SGHKS and CDR2 YYEKEE (reference sequence). The CDR3 DNA sequence: TGTGCCAGCAGCTTTGACAGGGTTCCCTACAATGAGCAGTTCTTC. The encoded protein is CASSFDRVPYNEQFF.

The V gene is TRBV6-1, the J gene TRBJ2-7; maybe TRBD1 (6 bases). Looked up from germline, CDR1 is MNHNS and CDR2 is SASEGT. V shed 5 bases and J shed 3 bases, with 8 bases lying between them. The CDR3 covers 12 residues. The CDR3 is CASSRTVYEQYF. The CDR3, as DNA: TGTGCCAGCAGTAGGACAGTCTACGAGCAGTACTTC.

V usage is TRBV5-4 and J usage is TRBJ2-6; D remains unclear. Trimming removed 4 bases at V and 0 bases at J, with 8 bases between. The germline V gene has CDR1 SGHNT and CDR2 YYREEE (reference sequence). CDR3 length: 15 amino acids. The DNA of the CDR3 is TGTGCCAGCAGCCTGGGGAACTCTGGGGCCAACGTCCTGACTTTC. Its translation: CASSLGNSGANVLTF.

V is TRBV7-9 and J is TRBJ2-1; TRBD2 aligns across 8 bases. Germline values: CDR1 SEHNR, CDR2 FQNEAQ (reference sequence). Trimming took 5 bases from V and 2 from J; bases not matched to a gene: 5. CDR3 length: 15 amino acids. In nucleotides, the CDR3 is TGTGCCAGCAGCACCCGGGGGGGAACCTACAATGAGCAGTTCTTC. As protein: CASSTRGGTYNEQFF.

DNA of the CDR3: TGTGCCAGTAGTATGGGCAGACCGGAGACCCAGTACTTC. Protein: CASSMGRPETQYF. The chain uses TRBV19 and TRBJ2-5, with no clear D. The CDR3 loop spans 13 amino acids. CDR1 and CDR2 from the germline V gene are LNHDA and SQIVND (reference sequence). The V end lost 3 bases, the J end lost 5 bases, and 10 bases lay between the germline ends.

The chain uses TRBV10-1 and TRBJ1-2, with 8 bases lining up with TRBD1. V gave up 7 bases and J gave up 0 bases; unmatched junction bases: 7. The CDR3 is 15 residues long. Germline V gene sequence: CDR1 WNHNN, CDR2 SYGVQD (reference sequence). The CDR3 sequence: CASKNGQGANYGYTF. CDR3 DNA sequence: TGCGCCAGCAAAAACGGACAGGGCGCTAACTATGGCTACACCTTC.

The genes are TRBV29-1 and TRBJ1-2; 7 bases align to TRBD1. V dropped 7 bases and J dropped 4; count of bases not matched to a gene: 3. The length of the CDR3 is 11 residues. Germline V CDR1 and CDR2: SQVTM, ANQGSEA. The DNA of the CDR3 is TGCAGCGCTGGACAGGCCTATGGCTACACCTTC. The encoded protein is CSAGQAYGYTF.

V gene TRBV30 combines with J gene TRBJ1-2, with 7 bases identical to TRBD1. The V gene end was trimmed by 8 bases and the J gene end by 7 bases; junction bases not matched to a gene: 16. Germline-derived CDR1 and CDR2 are GTSNPN and SVGIG (reference sequence). The CDR3 sequence is 14 residues long. CDR3 in amino acids: CAENRGKGAAGYTF. CDR3 in DNA: TGTGCCGAGAACAGAGGGAAGGGGGCTGCTGGCTACACCTTC.